The 29 T cell receptor beta chains listed next were all sequenced from one sample in a study of cytomegalovirus exposure and HLA in healthy donors. The primer mix had 60 Vbeta and 13 Jbeta primers. The repertoire was sequenced with immunoSEQ multiplex PCR; TCRdb's copy has only in-frame clones and lacks some. This sample yields 170,000 or so clones, of which roughly 73% are seen a single time; under 1.5% belongs to the top ten. Sequencing was performed on PBMCs. These receptors all stem from a woman between 25 and 40 years old in good health and CMV-seronegative.

The rearrangement links TRBV5-6 to TRBJ2-3; D is uncertain. This CDR3 has 15 amino acids. Trimming took off 3 bases at V and 3 bases at J, with 14 bases between the two ends. Per the germline V gene, CDR1 is SGHDT and CDR2 is YYEEEE. The CDR3, as DNA: TGTGCCAGCAGCTCCGGCGGAACTATTACAGATACGCAGTATTTT. It codes for CASSSGGTITDTQYF.

The chain is built from TRBV4-1 and TRBJ2-2; no firm D call. Deletions cut 5 bases from V and 0 bases from J, with 13 bases between. The CDR3 totals 16 residues. CDR1 and CDR2 (germline): MGHRA, YSYEKL. The CDR3: CASSIIVQTNTGELFF. Written as DNA, the CDR3 is TGCGCCAGCAGCATAATCGTACAGACGAACACCGGGGAGCTGTTTTTT.

The chain couples TRBV5-5 to TRBJ2-1; D remains unclear. The CDR3 runs 15 residues. V shed 2 bases and J shed 10 bases, with 19 bases lying between them. The V gene's germline CDR1 is SGHKS and CDR2 YYEKEE (reference sequence). CDR3 in DNA: TGTGCCAGCAGCTTAACAAGCTCCGGCGGTGGAGAGCAGTTCTTC. Residues: CASSLTSSGGGEQFF.

About this clone itself: The conserved phenylalanine or tryptophan normally closing the CDR3 is absent here, so this likely arose from a read error. The rearrangement links TRBV27 to TRBJ1-2; 7 bases are a match to TRBD1. The trim removed 4 bases at V and 8 bases at J, leaving 10 bases unmatched. Germline assignment: CDR1 MNHEY and CDR2 SMNVEV (reference sequence). This CDR3 comprises 14 residues. The CDR3 bases are TGTGCCAGCAGTTCCGCCGACAGGGCGGGGGGCTACACCCTC. This codes for CASSSADRAGGYTL.

The CDR3 loop is CASSPPGTVLYEQYF. Written as DNA, the CDR3 is TGTGCCAGCTCACCACCAGGGACAGTCCTCTACGAGCAGTACTTC. This chain links TRBV18 with TRBJ2-7, with 7 bases fitting TRBD1. Germline values: CDR1 KGHSH, CDR2 LQKENI. This CDR3 comprises 15 residues. With 0 bases clipped from V and 3 bases from J, the junction kept 5 bases outside the gene matches.

The gene calls are TRBV29-1 and TRBJ2-1, with TRBD1 matching over 9 bases. CDR1 SQVTM and CDR2 ANQGSEA come from the germline V gene. The CDR3 runs 17 residues. The V and J ends lost 1 base and 0 bases, in that order; junction bases with no gene match: 7. DNA of the CDR3: TGCAGCGTTGAAGGGGACAGGGAAGAGGGCTCCTACAATGAGCAGTTCTTC. Residues: CSVEGDREEGSYNEQFF.

This chain connects TRBV4-2 to TRBJ2-7; 14 nucleotides line up with TRBD2. V shed 0 bases and J 6 bases; nucleotides not matched to a gene: 19. The V gene's germline CDR1 is LGHNA and CDR2 YNFKEQ. This CDR3 comprises 21 residues. The CDR3 coding sequence is TGTGCCAGCAGCCAAGAAGGGAACCCGGGACTAGCGGGGGTCGCGCCGGTCGAGCAGTACTTC. Residues: CASSQEGNPGLAGVAPVEQYF.

V and J are TRBV11-2 and TRBJ1-6; TRBD1 is a possible D gene (6 bases). V dropped 4 bases and J dropped 3 bases, with 10 bases sitting between them. CDR1 is SGHAT, CDR2 FQNNGV, per germline. This CDR3 comprises 15 residues. The CDR3 DNA reads as TGTGCCAGCAGCTATCGGACAGACTATAATTCACCCCTCCACTTT. Its protein is CASSYRTDYNSPLHF.

Notes on this clone: The sample contains more than one DNA sequence encoding this CDR3. This rearrangement joins TRBV27 to TRBJ1-1; tentatively, D is TRBD1 (5 bases). This CDR3 is built from 13 residues. The germline gives CDR1 MNHEY, CDR2 SMNVEV (reference sequence). V was trimmed by 3 bases and J by 2 bases, leaving 7 bases between them. For the CDR3, the DNA is TGTGCCAGCAGTTTCCAGGGAAACACTGAAGCTTTCTTT. It specifies CASSFQGNTEAFF.

The chain links TRBV2 to TRBJ1-1; TRBD1 matches 7 bases. The CDR3 covers 17 residues. The germline CDR1 and CDR2 sequences are SNHLY and FYNNEI. V lost 9 bases and J lost 1; bases outside the gene matches: 17. DNA for the CDR3: TGTGCCAGTTCCAAGACAGGGCTCCCGTCGGGGAACACTGAAGCTTTCTTT. Encoded protein: CASSKTGLPSGNTEAFF.

The chain combines TRBV30 with TRBJ1-2; no firm D call. V shed 2 bases and J shed 7 bases, with 8 bases lying between them. The CDR3 contains 11 residues. The germline V gene encodes CDR1 GTSNPN and CDR2 SVGIG (reference sequence). The CDR3 is CAWSISGGYTF. The CDR3 nucleotides read TGTGCCTGGAGTATCAGTGGTGGCTACACCTTC.

The chain combines TRBV30 with TRBJ2-3, with a weak D call TRBD2 (7 bases). Per germline, CDR1 GTSNPN and CDR2 SVGIG (reference sequence). V lost 1 base and J 5 bases, leaving 10 bases between the germline ends. This CDR3 region has 13 residues. For the CDR3, the DNA is TGTGCCTGGAGTGGGGGGGGCGTAGATACGCAGTATTTT. It translates to CAWSGGGVDTQYF.

This clone was observed once. Within the sample, other DNA sequences also encode this same CDR3. This chain links TRBV5-1 with TRBJ2-1; 9 bases are shared with TRBD2. CDR3 length equals 16 residues. The germline CDR1 and CDR2 sequences are SGHRS and YFSETQ. V lost 2 bases, J lost 2 bases, and 5 bases stayed unmatched. This CDR3 reads CASSFYIAGAYNEQFF. The DNA for the CDR3 is TGCGCCAGCAGCTTCTATATAGCGGGGGCCTACAATGAGCAGTTCTTC.

The gene calls are TRBV19 and TRBJ1-5, with 8 bases matching TRBD1. V trimming: 4 bases; J trimming: 7 bases; junction bases outside the gene matches: 12. The CDR3 sequence is 16 residues long. From germline, CDR1 is LNHDA and CDR2 SQIVND (reference sequence). CDR3 nucleotides: TGTGCCAGTAGTACCACCGGACAGGGAATGAGGCAGCCCCAGCATTTT. Translated: CASSTTGQGMRQPQHF.

The chain has TRBV11-2 and TRBJ1-2; no firm D call. CDR3 size: 15 residues. In germline, CDR1 is SGHAT, CDR2 FQNNGV. With 1 base removed from V and 0 bases from J, the gap between germline ends came to 9 bases. This CDR3 reads CASSLVQATNYGYTF. The CDR3 bases are TGTGCCAGCAGCTTAGTTCAGGCCACTAACTATGGCTACACCTTC.

In this sample, this clone turned up a few times. The V gene is TRBV7-9, the J gene TRBJ2-7; D not certain. The V end was cut by 4 bases, the J end by 5 bases, with 6 bases between. The CDR3 extends over 11 amino acids. The germline CDR1 and CDR2 sequences are SEHNR and FQNEAQ (reference sequence). The CDR3 nucleotides read TGTGCCAGCAGCTGGAGTAACGAGCAGTACTTC. Protein product: CASSWSNEQYF.

The J gene is TRBJ1-3, the V gene TRBV4-2; D uncertain. CDR3 length: 17 amino acids. Trimming pared 1 base from V and 0 bases from J, leaving 13 bases between. Germline V gives CDR1 LGHNA, CDR2 YNFKEQ. In nucleotides, the CDR3 is TGTGCCAGCAGCCAAGGGGCCGGAACGGCCTCTGGAAACACCATATATTTT. As protein: CASSQGAGTASGNTIYF.

The gene calls are TRBV28 and TRBJ1-2; D perhaps matches TRBD1 (5 bases). V lost 6 bases and J 8 bases, leaving 16 bases between the germline ends. CDR1 and CDR2 (germline): MDHEN, SYDVKM. The CDR3 is 13 residues long. Written as DNA, the CDR3 is TGTGCCAGCAGCCAGGCAGGGCGGAGAGGCTACACCTTC. It is translated as CASSQAGRRGYTF.

The chain is built from TRBV11-2 and TRBJ1-3; D is possibly TRBD1 (5 bases). V was cut by 3 bases and J by 3 bases, with 15 bases left in between. This CDR3 is 16 amino acids long. Germline V gives CDR1 SGHAT, CDR2 FQNNGV. The CDR3 spells CASSLEGKKYGNTIYF. DNA for the CDR3: TGTGCCAGCAGCTTGGAGGGGAAGAAGTATGGAAACACCATATATTTT.

The chain is built from TRBV30 and TRBJ1-2; 7 bases map to TRBD1. The CDR3 contains 15 residues. Germline lookup yields CDR1 GTSNPN and CDR2 SVGIG (reference sequence). V shed 3 bases, J shed 3 bases, and the junction held 10 bases outside the gene matches. CDR3: CAWRGTVRSYYGYTF. DNA for the CDR3: TGTGCCTGGAGAGGGACAGTCCGGAGCTACTATGGCTACACCTTC.

The chain uses TRBV7-6 and TRBJ1-6; TRBD1 agrees at 7 bases. Per germline, CDR1 SGHVS and CDR2 FNYEAQ. This CDR3 comprises 15 residues. The V and J ends lost 3 bases and 8 bases, in that order; junction bases with no gene match: 7. CDR3 region: CASSFAGGPDSPLHF. CDR3 coding DNA: TGTGCCAGCAGCTTCGCAGGGGGGCCGGATTCACCCCTCCACTTT. Combining the CDR3 with reference TRBV7-6 and TRBJ1-6 gives the whole variable domain GAGVSQSPRYKVTKRGQDVALRCDPISGHVSLYWYRQALGQGPEFLTYFNYEAQQDKSGLPNDRFSAERPEGSISTLTIQRTEQRDSAMYRCASSFAGGPDSPLHFGNGTRLTVT.

The CDR3 spells CASSQDQNWGYTF. The DNA of the CDR3 is TGCGCCAGCAGCCAAGATCAGAATTGGGGCTACACCTTC. J is TRBJ1-2 and V is TRBV4-1; D unresolved. In germline, CDR1 is MGHRA, CDR2 YSYEKL. Deletions cut 0 bases from V and 8 bases from J, with 10 bases between. The CDR3 has 13 amino acids.

This clone was counted only a few times. This chain joins TRBV5-1 and TRBJ1-1; 10 nucleotides agree with TRBD1. The J segment lost 6 bases and the V segment lost 4 bases, leaving 3 bases of the junction unmatched. Germline V CDR1 and CDR2: SGHRS, YFSETQ. The CDR3 is 13 amino acids. The CDR3: CASSLGTGAEAFF. In DNA, the CDR3 is TGCGCCAGCAGCCTCGGGACAGGGGCTGAAGCTTTCTTT.

The chain combines TRBV7-9 with TRBJ1-4; D uncertain. Trimming pared 3 bases from V and 5 bases from J, leaving 7 bases between. The CDR3 extends over 13 amino acids. Germline CDR1 SEHNR, CDR2 FQNEAQ (reference sequence). This CDR3 is CASSFGWNEKLFF. CDR3 nucleotide sequence: TGTGCCAGCAGCTTCGGTTGGAATGAAAAACTGTTTTTT.

The rearrangement joins TRBV30 to TRBJ1-5, with D perhaps matching TRBD1 (6 bases). The ends were cut back, 1 base at V and 6 bases at J, with 13 bases in the middle. CDR1 is GTSNPN, CDR2 SVGIG, per germline (reference sequence). This CDR3 contains 14 residues. CDR3 region: CAWSAGTFPQPQHF. The CDR3 DNA sequence: TGTGCCTGGAGTGCGGGGACATTTCCTCAGCCCCAGCATTTT.

J is TRBJ1-1 and V is TRBV29-1; D call uncertain. With 3 bases removed from V and 0 bases from J, the gap between germline ends came to 11 bases. The germline gives CDR1 SQVTM, CDR2 ANQGSEA. The CDR3 extends over 14 amino acids. CDR3 loop: CSVERGGVNTEAFF. For the CDR3, the DNA is TGCAGCGTTGAGCGTGGAGGCGTGAACACTGAAGCTTTCTTT.

V usage is TRBV19 and J usage is TRBJ1-5; 7 nucleotides line up with TRBD1. Per the germline V gene, CDR1 is LNHDA and CDR2 is SQIVND (reference sequence). Trimming at V came to 3 bases and at J to 4 bases, leaving 9 bases not matched to a gene. This CDR3 region has 16 residues. CDR3 sequence (DNA): TGTGCCAGTAGTATTACCGCAGGGGGTTATAATCAGCCCCAGCATTTT. It yields the protein CASSITAGGYNQPQHF.

This clone has a handful of counts. This chain links TRBV5-1 with TRBJ2-3; 10 bases align to TRBD2. J was trimmed by 1 base and V by 1 base; bases with no gene match: 3. Germline CDR1 reads SGHRS; CDR2 reads YFSETQ. The CDR3 has 16 amino acids. CDR3 protein: CASSLLSGGGTDTQYF. In DNA form, the CDR3 reads TGCGCCAGCAGCTTGCTCAGCGGGGGGGGCACAGATACGCAGTATTTT. Filled out from reference TRBV5-1 and TRBJ2-3, the complete variable domain reads KAGVTQTPRYLIKTRGQQVTLSCSPISGHRSVSWYQQTPGQGLQFLFEYFSETQRNKGNFPGRFSGRQFSNSRSEMNVSTLELGDSALYLCASSLLSGGGTDTQYFGPGTRLTVL.

The rearrangement joins TRBV6-1 to TRBJ2-1; 8 positions match TRBD1. CDR3 length: 17 residues. Trimming cost V 4 bases and J 0 bases; bases outside gene matches: 8. Per the germline V gene, CDR1 is MNHNS and CDR2 is SASEGT. The CDR3 coding sequence is TGTGCCAGCAGTGGTAAGACAGGGGCTAGCTCCTACAATGAGCAGTTCTTC. It translates to CASSGKTGASSYNEQFF.